One T cell receptor beta chain is described in this entry. From germline, CDR1 is SGHRS and CDR2 YFSETQ. The CDR3 runs to 12 residues. This record comes from a study of CXCR3-negative and CXCR3-positive naive CD8 T cells. UMI labels and 5' RACE were used to prepare the TRB cDNA libraries. TCRdb re-called the 5' RACE reads, yielding one record per CDR3 amino acid sequence without DNA. The table lists some 50,000 distinct CDR3 sequences, with around 1.5% in the top ten. The rearrangement joins TRBV5-1 to TRBJ1-2. The clonotype comes from a human donor in good health. Some clones in this sample may be carry-over from other donors' samples. Sequencing used naive CXCR3- CD8+ T cells from blood. The subset is: CD45RO-CCR7+CD27+CD95- naive CD8+ T cells lacking CXCR3 (TNR3-). This chain's CDR3 is CASSLGPHGYTF.